The TCR beta chain described here comes from a study of early T cells in non-severe SARS-CoV-2 infection. Study-wide results and limits: Missing private and CD4 specificities, VDJdb matching favored anti-spike CD8 responses.

TCRdb re-derived calls from the 5' RACE reads in MiXCR, one entry per CDR3 protein. The sample contains 80,000 or so distinct CDR3 sequences, roughly 12% of which appear only once. Trimming removed 8 bases from V and 5 bases from J; junction bases left unmatched: 4. The CDR3 extends over 14 amino acids. CDR1 is SEHNR and CDR2 is FQNEAQ in the germline V gene (reference sequence). In regard to this clonotype: What it binds is not known.

This sequence originates from an adult who was a healthcare worker with PCR-confirmed SARS-CoV-2 infection or an uninfected control (not recorded which). This chain joins TRBV7-9 and TRBJ1-6; 9 positions match TRBD1. The sequenced material came from whole blood. CDR3 residues: CASSGDRDNSPLHF. The DNA for the CDR3 is TGTGCCAGCTCGGGGGACAGGGATAATTCACCCCTCCACTTT.